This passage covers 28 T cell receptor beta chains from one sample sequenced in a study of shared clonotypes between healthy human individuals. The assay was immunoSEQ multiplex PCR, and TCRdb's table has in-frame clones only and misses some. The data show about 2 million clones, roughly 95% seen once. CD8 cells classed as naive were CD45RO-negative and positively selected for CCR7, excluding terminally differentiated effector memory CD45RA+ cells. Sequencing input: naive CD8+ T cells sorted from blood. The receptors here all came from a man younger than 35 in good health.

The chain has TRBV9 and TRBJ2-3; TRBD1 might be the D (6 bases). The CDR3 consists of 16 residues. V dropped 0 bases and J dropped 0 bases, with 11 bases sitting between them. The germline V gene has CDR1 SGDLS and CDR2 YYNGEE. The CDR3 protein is CASSVELGQSTDTQYF. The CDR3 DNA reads TGTGCCAGCAGCGTAGAATTAGGACAGAGCACAGATACGCAGTATTTT.

DNA for the CDR3: TGTGCCAGCAGCTTGGTGACAGGAGTCTCGGCCAATGAGCAGTTCTTC. Translation gives CASSLVTGVSANEQFF. The chain links TRBV7-9 to TRBJ2-1; perhaps TRBD1 as D (6 bases). Per germline, CDR1 SEHNR and CDR2 FQNEAQ (reference sequence). V was cut by 3 bases and J by 6 bases, with 18 bases left in between. This CDR3 comprises 16 residues. Full variable domain (missing parts from reference TRBV7-9 and TRBJ2-1): DTGVSQNPRHKITKRGQNVTFRCDPISEHNRLYWYRQTLGQGPEFLTYFQNEAQLEKSRLLSDRFSAERPKGSFSTLEIQRTEQGDSAMYLCASSLVTGVSANEQFFGPGTRLTVL.

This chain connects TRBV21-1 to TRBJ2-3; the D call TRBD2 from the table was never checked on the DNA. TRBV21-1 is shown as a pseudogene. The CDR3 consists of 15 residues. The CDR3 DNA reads TGTGCCAGCAGCAATTGCCCGGTTAGCACAGATACGCAGTATTTT. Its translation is CASSNCPVSTDTQYF.

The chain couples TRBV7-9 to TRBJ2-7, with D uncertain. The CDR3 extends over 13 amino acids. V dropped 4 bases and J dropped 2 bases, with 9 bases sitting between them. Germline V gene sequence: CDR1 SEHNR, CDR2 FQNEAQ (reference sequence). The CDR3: CASSSINTYEQYF. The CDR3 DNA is TGTGCCAGCAGCTCAATAAATACCTACGAGCAGTACTTC.

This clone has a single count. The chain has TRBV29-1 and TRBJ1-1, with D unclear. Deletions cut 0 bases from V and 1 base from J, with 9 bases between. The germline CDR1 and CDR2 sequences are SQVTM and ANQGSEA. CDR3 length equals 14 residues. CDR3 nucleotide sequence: TGCAGCGTTGAAGATTGGGCCCCGAACACTGAAGCTTTCTTT. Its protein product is CSVEDWAPNTEAFF.

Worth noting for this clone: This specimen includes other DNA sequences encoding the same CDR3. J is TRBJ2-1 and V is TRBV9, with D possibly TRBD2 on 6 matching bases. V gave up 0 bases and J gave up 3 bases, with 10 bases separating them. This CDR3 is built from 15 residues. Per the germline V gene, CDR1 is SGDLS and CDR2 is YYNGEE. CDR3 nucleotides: TGTGCCAGCAGCGTAGTTGGCGGGGACTACAATGAGCAGTTCTTC. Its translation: CASSVVGGDYNEQFF.

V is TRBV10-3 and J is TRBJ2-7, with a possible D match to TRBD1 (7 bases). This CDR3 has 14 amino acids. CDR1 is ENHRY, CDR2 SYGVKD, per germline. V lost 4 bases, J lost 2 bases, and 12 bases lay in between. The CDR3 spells CAISGGTDTYEQYF. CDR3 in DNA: TGTGCCATCAGTGGCGGGACAGACACCTACGAGCAGTACTTC.

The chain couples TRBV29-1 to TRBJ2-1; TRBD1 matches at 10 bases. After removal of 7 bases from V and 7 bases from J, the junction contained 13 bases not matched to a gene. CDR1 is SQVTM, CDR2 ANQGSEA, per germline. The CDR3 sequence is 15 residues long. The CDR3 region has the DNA TGCAGCGCTGTGACGCCGGGACAGGGGCAAAATGAGCAGTTCTTC. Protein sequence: CSAVTPGQGQNEQFF.

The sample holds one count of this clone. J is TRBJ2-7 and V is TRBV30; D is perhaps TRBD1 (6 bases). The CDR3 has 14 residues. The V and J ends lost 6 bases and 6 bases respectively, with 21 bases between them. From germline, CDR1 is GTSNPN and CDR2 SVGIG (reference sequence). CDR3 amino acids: CACYPRDTPAEQYF. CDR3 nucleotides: TGTGCCTGTTACCCAAGGGACACCCCCGCCGAGCAGTACTTC. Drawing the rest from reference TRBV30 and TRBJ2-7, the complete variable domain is SQTIHQWPATLVQPVGSPLSLECTVEGTSNPNLYWYRQAAGRGLQLLFYSVGIGQISSEVPQNLSASRPQDRQFILSSKKLLLSDSGFYLCACYPRDTPAEQYFGPGTRLTVT.

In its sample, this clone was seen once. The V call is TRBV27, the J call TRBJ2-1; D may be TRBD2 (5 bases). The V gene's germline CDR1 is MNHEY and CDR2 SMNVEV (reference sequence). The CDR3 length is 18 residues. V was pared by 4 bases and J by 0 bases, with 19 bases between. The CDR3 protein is CASSSRVQSGISYNEQFF. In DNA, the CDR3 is TGTGCCAGCAGTTCCCGCGTCCAATCCGGGATCTCCTACAATGAGCAGTTCTTC.

This CDR3 reads CASSRGLAGDCYEQYF. The CDR3 nucleotides read TGTGCCAGCAGCAGGGGACTAGCGGGAGATTGCTACGAGCAGTACTTC. V and J are TRBV21-1 and TRBJ2-7; the table's D call, TRBD2, was not checked against the DNA. TRBV21-1 is recorded as a pseudogene. This CDR3 contains 16 residues.

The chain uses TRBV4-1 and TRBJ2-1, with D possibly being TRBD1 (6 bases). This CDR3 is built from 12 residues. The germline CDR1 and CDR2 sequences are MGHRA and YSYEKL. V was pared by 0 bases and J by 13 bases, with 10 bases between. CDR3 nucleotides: TGCGCCAGCAGCCAAGATAGGGACACTCAGTTCTTC. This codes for CASSQDRDTQFF.

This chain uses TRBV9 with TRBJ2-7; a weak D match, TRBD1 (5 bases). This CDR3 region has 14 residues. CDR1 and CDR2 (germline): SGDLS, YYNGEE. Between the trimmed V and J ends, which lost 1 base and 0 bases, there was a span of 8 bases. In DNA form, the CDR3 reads TGTGCCAGCAGCGTAAGGGGCGACTCCTACGAGCAGTACTTC. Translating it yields CASSVRGDSYEQYF.

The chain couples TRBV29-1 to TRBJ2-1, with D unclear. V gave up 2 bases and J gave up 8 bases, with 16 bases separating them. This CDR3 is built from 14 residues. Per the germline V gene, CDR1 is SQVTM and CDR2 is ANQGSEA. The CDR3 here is CSVETVRPSDEQFF. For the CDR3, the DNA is TGCAGCGTTGAAACGGTTCGACCTTCGGATGAGCAGTTCTTC.

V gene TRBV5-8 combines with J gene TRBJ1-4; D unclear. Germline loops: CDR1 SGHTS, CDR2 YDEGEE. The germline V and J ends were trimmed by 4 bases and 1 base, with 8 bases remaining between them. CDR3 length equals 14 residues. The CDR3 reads CASSPRRTNEKLFF. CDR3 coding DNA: TGTGCCAGCAGCCCCAGGAGAACTAATGAAAAACTGTTTTTT.

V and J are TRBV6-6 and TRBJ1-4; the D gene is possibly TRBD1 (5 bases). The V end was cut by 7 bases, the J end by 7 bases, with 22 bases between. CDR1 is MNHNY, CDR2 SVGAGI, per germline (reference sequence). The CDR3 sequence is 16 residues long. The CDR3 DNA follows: TGTGCCAGCATCCAAACGCGGGGGGAGTCGAGTGAAAAACTGTTTTTT. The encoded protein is CASIQTRGESSEKLFF.

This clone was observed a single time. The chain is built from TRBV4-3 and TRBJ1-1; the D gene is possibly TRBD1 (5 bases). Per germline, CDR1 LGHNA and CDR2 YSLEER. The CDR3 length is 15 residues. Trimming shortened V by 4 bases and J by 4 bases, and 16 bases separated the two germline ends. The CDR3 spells CASSRLTDVSTEAFF. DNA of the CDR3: TGCGCCAGCAGCCGACTGACAGACGTAAGCACTGAAGCTTTCTTT.

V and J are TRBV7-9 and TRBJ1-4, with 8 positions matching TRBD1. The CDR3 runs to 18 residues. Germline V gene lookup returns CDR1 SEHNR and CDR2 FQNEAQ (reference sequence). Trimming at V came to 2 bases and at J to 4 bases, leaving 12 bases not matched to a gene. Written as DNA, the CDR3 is TGTGCCAGCAGCTTATCCGGGCAGGGGGCGCCGAATAATGAAAAACTGTTTTTT. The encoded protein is CASSLSGQGAPNNEKLFF.

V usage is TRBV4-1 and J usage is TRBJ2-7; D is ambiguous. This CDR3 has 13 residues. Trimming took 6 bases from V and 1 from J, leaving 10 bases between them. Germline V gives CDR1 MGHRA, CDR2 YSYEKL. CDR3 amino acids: CASSTAASYEQYF. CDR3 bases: TGCGCCAGCAGTACGGCGGCTTCCTACGAGCAGTACTTC.

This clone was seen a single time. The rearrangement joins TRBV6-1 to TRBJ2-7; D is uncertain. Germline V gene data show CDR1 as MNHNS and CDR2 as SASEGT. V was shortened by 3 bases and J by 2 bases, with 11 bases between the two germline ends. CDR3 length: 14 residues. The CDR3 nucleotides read TGTGCCAGCAGTGAGGCTGCTGCAGCCTACGAGCAGTACTTC. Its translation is CASSEAAAAYEQYF.

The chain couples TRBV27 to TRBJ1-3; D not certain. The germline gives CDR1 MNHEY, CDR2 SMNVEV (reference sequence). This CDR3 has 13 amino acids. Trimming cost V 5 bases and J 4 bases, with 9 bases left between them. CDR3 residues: CASSPFGGNTIYF. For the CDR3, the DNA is TGTGCCAGCAGTCCTTTTGGAGGAAACACCATATATTTT.

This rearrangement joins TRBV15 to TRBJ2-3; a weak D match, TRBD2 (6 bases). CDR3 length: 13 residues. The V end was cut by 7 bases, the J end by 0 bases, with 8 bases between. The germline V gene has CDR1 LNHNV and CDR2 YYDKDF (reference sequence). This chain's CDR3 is CATMAGSTDTQYF. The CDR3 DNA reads TGTGCCACCATGGCGGGGAGCACAGATACGCAGTATTTT.

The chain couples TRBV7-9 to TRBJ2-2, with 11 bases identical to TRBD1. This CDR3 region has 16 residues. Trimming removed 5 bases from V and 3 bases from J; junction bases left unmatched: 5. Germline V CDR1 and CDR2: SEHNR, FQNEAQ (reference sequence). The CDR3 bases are TGTGCCAGCAGCCAAGGGACAGGGGGATACACCGGGGAGCTGTTTTTT. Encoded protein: CASSQGTGGYTGELFF.

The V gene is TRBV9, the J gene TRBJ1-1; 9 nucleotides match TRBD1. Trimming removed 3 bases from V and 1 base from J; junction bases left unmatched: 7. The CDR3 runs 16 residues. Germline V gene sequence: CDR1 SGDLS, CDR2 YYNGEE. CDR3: CASSAPRDRANTEAFF. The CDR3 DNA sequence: TGTGCCAGCAGCGCCCCCCGGGACAGGGCGAACACTGAAGCTTTCTTT.

The CDR3 sequence is CASSASLELGLTDTQYF. CDR3 nucleotide sequence: TGTGCCAGCAGTGCGTCGCTTGAACTGGGTTTAACAGATACGCAGTATTTT. The V call is TRBV27, the J call TRBJ2-3; D call uncertain. This CDR3 is 17 amino acids long. V lost 5 bases and J lost 3, with 21 bases in between. Germline CDR1 reads MNHEY; CDR2 reads SMNVEV (reference sequence).

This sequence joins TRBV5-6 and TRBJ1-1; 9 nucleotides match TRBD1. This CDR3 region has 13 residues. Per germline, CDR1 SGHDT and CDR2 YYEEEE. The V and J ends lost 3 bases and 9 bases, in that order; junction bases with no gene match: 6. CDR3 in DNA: TGTGCCAGCAGCTCCCAGACAGGGGGGAAAGCTTTCTTT. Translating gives CASSSQTGGKAFF.

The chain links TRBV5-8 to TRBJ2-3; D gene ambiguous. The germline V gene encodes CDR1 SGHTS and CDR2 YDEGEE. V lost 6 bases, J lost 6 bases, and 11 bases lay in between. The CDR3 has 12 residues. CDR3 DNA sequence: TGTGCCAGCATTTCCGTCGGGGATACGCAGTATTTT. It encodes CASISVGDTQYF.

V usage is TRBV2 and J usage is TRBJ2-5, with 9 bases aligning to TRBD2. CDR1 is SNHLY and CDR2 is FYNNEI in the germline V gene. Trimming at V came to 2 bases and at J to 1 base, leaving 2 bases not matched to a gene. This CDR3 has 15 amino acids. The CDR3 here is CASSEPAGGQETQYF. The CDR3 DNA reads TGTGCCAGCAGTGAACCAGCGGGGGGCCAAGAGACCCAGTACTTC.